This T cell receptor beta chain stems from a study of T cell repertoires in cytomegalovirus infection. Using its own MiXCR run on the reads, TCRdb lists one record per CDR3 protein. Of 200,000 to 250,000 distinct CDR3 sequences detected, 38% appear once; the ten largest clones hold approximately 59%. Concerning this clonotype itself: What it recognizes is unknown.

Trimming removed 0 bases at V and 10 bases at J, with 15 bases between. The germline V gene encodes CDR1 MGHRA and CDR2 YSYEKL. The CDR3 has 14 residues. The rearrangement links TRBV4-1 to TRBJ1-2; D is perhaps TRBD1 (5 bases). The clonotype comes from a human donor in good health (CMV status not recorded). Some clones in this sample may be carry-over from other donors' samples. The specimen comprised CD8+ T cells from cultured PBMCs, sampled from culture after CMV antigen stimulation. CDR3 sequence (DNA): TGCGCCAGCAGCCAAGATGGGCCAGGGAATCACTACACCTTC. This translates into CASSQDGPGNHYTF.